The text below deals with one T cell receptor (beta chain). In its sample, this clone was seen a few times. The antigen it binds to is not known. Per-nucleotide qualities are absent, and no much larger clonotype sits a single base away. This entry is derived from a study of blood T cell repertoires in COVID-19 (dated by TCRdb to about 2020). In the study overall: Samples from collaborators originated in the United States, Italy and Spain and spanned both the acute and convalescent phases of COVID-19. The prospective study material was composed of cDNA or gDNA derived from T cells, B-cell-depleted T cells, or PBMCs. Deeply sampled blood TCRbeta repertoires from subjects exposed to, actively infected with, or recovered from COVID-19 were included in the dataset. The repertoires were released in a freely available public database intended as a resource for research on the immune response to SARS-CoV-2. The samples were drawn from two sources: the first 160 participants of the ongoing ImmuneRACE study, and over 950 subjects contributed by 6 global collaborators. Nearly every sample came with metadata listing a de-identified subject ID, COVID-19 status, age in years and sex. Where available, HLA class I and class II types were taken from metadata supplied by the sample provider and were not determined by assay-based typing. What the authors observed across the whole study: Clinical and demographic metadata were provided uncurated, with the amount varying by source and participant.

The CDR3 spans 14 residues, from the cysteine through the phenylalanine. Only the CDR3 part of the read is kept: 42 bases, read in frame from the first base. From a lookup of the germline V gene, CDR1 and CDR2 are SNHLY and FYNNEI. At the junction V is shortened by 4 bases and J by 5 bases; bases outside the gene matches: 3. TCRbeta CDR3 regions were amplified from genomic DNA using the immunoSEQ Assay, a bias-controlled multiplex PCR. From the authors' description of their analysis: Nucleated cell counts per sample were estimated from amplification of reference gene primers within the assay. To quantify the absolute abundance of each unique TCRbeta CDR3 rearrangement, sequence reads were collapsed and filtered. For each sample, productive Simpson clonality was calculated as the square root of Simpson's diversity index over productive rearrangements. Drawn from immuneACCESS, this table holds only the in-frame rearrangements with V and J called that TCRdb kept. Clones are partly lost; checked studies trace under half to an unresolved V gene and leave the rest unexplained. Clone size and the V and J calls come from that table; the DNA yielded D and trimming. This sample is represented by 150,000 to 200,000 clones; 75% to 85% of them were singletons. 9.5% to 15% of the sample rests with the top ten.

One collaborating source in Seattle enrolled patients while the patients were actively infected and followed the patients over time throughout the course of disease. Collaborating institutions collected whole blood in K2EDTA tubes following their own protocols. For TCRbeta analysis, collaborators shipped samples as frozen whole blood, isolated PBMCs, or DNA extracted from either of those sample types. This clonotype originated in a woman older than 75 with COVID-19, enrolled during active disease. The sample consisted of peripheral blood. This sequence uses TRBV2 and TRBJ1-4, with 8 bases aligning to TRBD1. This receptor has the CDR3 CASSGTGLNEKLFF. The DNA sequence follows: TGTGCCAGCAGTGGGACAGGGTTGAATGAAAAACTGTTTTTT.